This T cell receptor beta chain was documented in a study of a mutant IDH1 vaccine in newly diagnosed glioma. The overall study: Previous care, which was radiotherapy, temozolomide, or both, most often involved both. Study observations and caveats: Vaccination induced immune responses in 93.3% of patients. Variations in leading peripheral T cell clonotypes appeared to have no connection with pseudoprogression.

Documented time point: baseline, week 1 (first vaccination visit). Regarding treatment: pre-vaccination baseline after standard-of-care therapy. Sequenced by immunoSEQ multiplex PCR; TCRdb stores in-frame clones only, minus some. The sample shows around 37,000 clones, about 73% of them seen only once. This clone was detected once. Its antigen is currently unknown. Germline V gives CDR1 SGDLS, CDR2 YYNGEE. CDR3 length equals 15 residues. Trimming cost V 2 bases and J 0 bases, with 8 bases left between them. The receptor's source is a middle-aged man with glioma. Some clones in this sample may be carry-over from other donors' samples. V is TRBV9 and J is TRBJ1-4; tentatively, D is TRBD1 (5 bases). This sample comprised PBMCs, obtained from a glioma patient treated with radiotherapy, temozolomide or both. The DNA for the CDR3 is TGTGCCAGCAGCGTGGGACCTGCAACTAATGAAAAACTGTTTTTT. Its protein product is CASSVGPATNEKLFF.